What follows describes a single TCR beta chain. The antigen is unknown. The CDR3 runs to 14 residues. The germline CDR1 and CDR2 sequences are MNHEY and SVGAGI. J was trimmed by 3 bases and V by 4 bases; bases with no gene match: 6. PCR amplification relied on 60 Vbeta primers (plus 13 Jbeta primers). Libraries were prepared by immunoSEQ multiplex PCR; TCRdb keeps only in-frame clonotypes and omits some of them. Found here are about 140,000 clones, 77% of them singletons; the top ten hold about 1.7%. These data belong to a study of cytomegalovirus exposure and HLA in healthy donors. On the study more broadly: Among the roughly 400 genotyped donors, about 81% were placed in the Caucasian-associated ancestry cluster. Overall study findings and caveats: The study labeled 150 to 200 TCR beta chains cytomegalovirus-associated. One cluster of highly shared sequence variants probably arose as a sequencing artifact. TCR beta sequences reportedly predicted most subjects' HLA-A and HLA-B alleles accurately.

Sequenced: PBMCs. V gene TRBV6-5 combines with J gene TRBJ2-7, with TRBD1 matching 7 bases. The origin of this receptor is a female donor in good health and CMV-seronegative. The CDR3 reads CASSWRTGYYEQYF. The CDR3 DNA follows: TGTGCCAGCAGTTGGCGGACAGGTTACTACGAGCAGTACTTC.